This is a list of T cell receptor beta chains from one sample in a study of blood T cell repertoires in COVID-19. Sequenced by immunoSEQ multiplex PCR; TCRdb stores in-frame clones only, minus some. There are 300,000 to 450,000 clones in the sample; more than 75% occur only once, and approximately 1.3% lies in the top ten. Source material: PBMCs or T cells enriched from blood (not recorded which). The receptors stem from a man aged 25 to 40 who had recovered from COVID-19. Both conserved end residues are part of each CDR3. The D gene is left open where the match is weak. Some rows have no size entry. The others give once, few or many, or a class for an expanded clone.

CDR3 DNA,CDR3 protein,clone size,D gene,V gene,J gene
TGTGCCAGCAGCCCCGGAGGTCACACAGATACGCAGTATTTT,CASSPGGHTDTQYF,-,-,TRBV7-6,TRBJ2-3
TGTGCCAGCTCACCCATAACCGGGACAGACATAAACTATGGCTACACCTTC,CASSPITGTDINYGYTF,-,TRBD1,TRBV18,TRBJ1-2
TGTGCCAGCAGTCGACCTCTTGCGGGGGGGCCCACAGATACGCAGTATTTT,CASSRPLAGGPTDTQYF,-,TRBD2,TRBV2,TRBJ2-3
TGTGCCAGCAGTTCGGGGAGCAGCGAGCAGTACTTC,CASSSGSSEQYF,-,-,TRBV28,TRBJ2-7
TGTGCCACCAGTGATGGCGGTAGTCTGGGGGCCAACGTCCTGACTTTC,CATSDGGSLGANVLTF,-,-,TRBV24-1,TRBJ2-6
TGCGCCAGCAGCTTGGCGAGAGGGGATAGGGGGGAGACCCAGTACTTC,CASSLARGDRGETQYF,-,-,TRBV5-1,TRBJ2-5
TGCAGCGTGACAGGGGATGCTCCCAATCAGCCCCAGCATTTT,CSVTGDAPNQPQHF,-,TRBD1,TRBV29-1,TRBJ1-5
TGTGCCAGCAGCGCGACGACAGGGACCAATCAGCCCCAGCATTTT,CASSATTGTNQPQHF,-,TRBD1,TRBV9,TRBJ1-5
TGTGCCAGTCGAACAGGGTGGGGCACCGGGGAGCTGTTTTTT,CASRTGWGTGELFF,-,-,TRBV19,TRBJ2-2
TGTGCCAGCAGCTTAATTAGGAGCGCCGGTCGGAATGAGCAGTTCTTC,CASSLIRSAGRNEQFF,-,-,TRBV7-9,TRBJ2-1
TGTGCCAGCCTACTTCATACAGGGGTGTTCACTGAAGCTTTCTTT,CASLLHTGVFTEAFF,-,TRBD1,TRBV6-5,TRBJ1-1
TGTGCCAGCAGCCCACGGACAGGAGGCTATGGCTACACCTTC,CASSPRTGGYGYTF,-,TRBD1,TRBV7-2,TRBJ1-2
TGTGCCAGCAGTAGACAGGAAATGAACACTGAAGCTTTCTTT,CASSRQEMNTEAFF,-,-,TRBV6-5,TRBJ1-1
TGTGCCAGCAGATACCGGGACAGTCCCCCTCTACCCTATGGCTACACCTTC,CASRYRDSPPLPYGYTF,-,TRBD1,TRBV7-8,TRBJ1-2
TGTGCCAGCTCACCGTTGCAGGGGAGCTCCTACGAGCAGTACTTC,CASSPLQGSSYEQYF,once,-,TRBV18,TRBJ2-7
TGTGCCAGCAGCTGGGCAGGGGATGGCTACACCTTC,CASSWAGDGYTF,-,-,TRBV6-5,TRBJ1-2
TGTGCCAGCAGCACCGGACTAGCGGGGGGCCTCTACAATGAGCAGTTCTTC,CASSTGLAGGLYNEQFF,once,TRBD2,TRBV11-3,TRBJ2-1
TGTGCCAGCAGTCAAAACACCGGGGAGCTGTTTTTT,CASSQNTGELFF,-,-,TRBV2,TRBJ2-2
TGTGCCGCGACTGGGCAGGGGAACACTGAAGCTTTCTTT,CAATGQGNTEAFF,-,-,TRBV6-5,TRBJ1-1
TGTGCCAGCAGCCCAACTAGCGGGGGCGACGAGCAGTACTTC,CASSPTSGGDEQYF,-,TRBD2,TRBV14,TRBJ2-7
TGTGCCACGAGGCGGGGGGGTACCTACGAGCAGTACTTC,CATRRGGTYEQYF,-,TRBD2,TRBV28,TRBJ2-7
TGTGCCAGCAGCCTGAGGGGGGAGACCCAGTACTTC,CASSLRGETQYF,-,-,TRBV7-8,TRBJ2-5
TGTGCCAGCAGCTTCCGGGACACGTTCCACGAGCAGTACTTC,CASSFRDTFHEQYF,-,-,TRBV3-1/TRBV3-2,TRBJ2-7
TGTGCCAGTAGTGACACCGGGACAGGGGCTTCACCCCTCCACTTT,CASSDTGTGASPLHF,-,TRBD1,TRBV19,TRBJ1-6
TGCAGTGCTAGAAGGGGAAGGGAGCAGTACTTC,CSARRGREQYF,-,-,TRBV20-1,TRBJ2-7
TGTGCCATCAGGATAATAAGTCTCCGGGACAGCGCATTTGAAGCTTTCTTT,CAIRIISLRDSAFEAFF,-,TRBD1,TRBV10-3,TRBJ1-1
TGTGCTAGTGGTCTCGGGACAGGGAGCACCGGGGAGCTGTTTTTT,CASGLGTGSTGELFF,-,TRBD1,TRBV12-5,TRBJ2-2
TGTGCCAGCATTCATAGTTACCAAGAGACCCAGTACTTC,CASIHSYQETQYF,-,-,TRBV12-3/TRBV12-4,TRBJ2-5
TGTGCCAGCAGCGACCCCCGGGAGGGAGTCACAGATACGCAGTATTTT,CASSDPREGVTDTQYF,-,TRBD2,TRBV9,TRBJ2-3
TGTGCCAGCAGCGTAGCTTGGGGACAGGGTTACAATGAGCAGTTCTTC,CASSVAWGQGYNEQFF,-,TRBD1,TRBV9,TRBJ2-1
TGCGCCAGCAGATCTTTGACAGGGCAAACTGAAGCTTTCTTT,CASRSLTGQTEAFF,-,TRBD1,TRBV5-1,TRBJ1-1
TGTGCCAGCAGCCAGCGGATCTACACAGATACGCAGTATTTT,CASSQRIYTDTQYF,-,-,TRBV27,TRBJ2-3
TGCGCCAGCAGTCAATTCAGGGGACCGATCCCTCAGCCCCAGCATTTT,CASSQFRGPIPQPQHF,once,-,TRBV23-1,TRBJ1-5
TGTGCCAGCAGCTTAGCAGGGTCAGCACCCCTCCACTTT,CASSLAGSAPLHF,-,-,TRBV11-3,TRBJ1-6
TGTGCCAGCAGTCAACGGACTGAAGCTTTCTTT,CASSQRTEAFF,-,-,TRBV5-6,TRBJ1-1
TGTGCCAGCAGTCCCCGGACAGGGTCTGAAGCTTTCTTT,CASSPRTGSEAFF,-,TRBD1,TRBV12-3/TRBV12-4,TRBJ1-1
TGCGCCAGCAGTGAAGGACAGACCTACGAGCAGTACTTC,CASSEGQTYEQYF,many,-,TRBV10-1,TRBJ2-7
TGTGCCAGCACCAGGACAGGGGAAGGTAATCAGCCCCAGCATTTT,CASTRTGEGNQPQHF,-,TRBD1,TRBV2,TRBJ1-5
TGTGCCAGCAGCCCGACCGCGGGAGCTTTCTATGGCTACACCTTC,CASSPTAGAFYGYTF,-,-,TRBV3-1/TRBV3-2,TRBJ1-2
TGTGCCAGCTCACCAGGGCAGTCTAACTATGGCTACACCTTC,CASSPGQSNYGYTF,-,-,TRBV18,TRBJ1-2
TGTGCCAGCAGCTTAGGTCGGAGCGGGGGGCTGAAAGAGACCCAGTACTTC,CASSLGRSGGLKETQYF,-,TRBD2,TRBV7-2,TRBJ2-5
TGTGCCTGGAGAAAGGGACAGATAATGAACACTGAAGCTTTCTTT,CAWRKGQIMNTEAFF,once,TRBD1,TRBV30,TRBJ1-1
TGTGCCATCAGTGTTAAGGGGGCCGGGGAGACCCAGTACTTC,CAISVKGAGETQYF,few,TRBD1,TRBV10-3,TRBJ2-5
TGTGCCAGCAGCGAGGGATCGGGAGGGTTTAAACTGTTTTTT,CASSEGSGGFKLFF,-,-,TRBV9,TRBJ1-4
TGCGCCAGCAGCTACAGGGATGAAGCTTTCTTT,CASSYRDEAFF,-,-,TRBV5-1,TRBJ1-1
TGCGCCAGCAGCAGAACCGGGACAGCCGCGGGGCACTGGGATTACGAGCAGTACTTC,CASSRTGTAAGHWDYEQYF,-,-,TRBV5-1,TRBJ2-7
TGTGCCAGCAGAGAAGGGACAGTACGGACCCAGTACTTC,CASREGTVRTQYF,-,TRBD1,TRBV2,TRBJ2-5
TGTGCCAGCAGCCAAGGACAGGGGGGCAATCAGCCCCAGCATTTT,CASSQGQGGNQPQHF,-,TRBD1,TRBV4-2,TRBJ1-5
TGTGCCAGCAGCTACGAGACAGGGGCGCGTGGCTACACCTTC,CASSYETGARGYTF,-,TRBD1,TRBV5-5,TRBJ1-2
TGTGCCAGCCGGGTTTCGGGACAACCCTACGAGCAGTACTTC,CASRVSGQPYEQYF,-,-,TRBV18,TRBJ2-7
TGTGCCAGCAGCCAAGGACAGGGAAAGGACACTGAAGCTTTCTTT,CASSQGQGKDTEAFF,-,TRBD1,TRBV4-2,TRBJ1-1